This T cell receptor (beta chain) came from a study of blood T cell repertoires in COVID-19. Overall study context: Both acute and convalescent COVID-19 samples were obtained from the United States, Italy and Spain.

Per germline, CDR1 ENHRY and CDR2 SYGVKD. The CDR3 sequence is 12 residues long. Trimming left V 8 bases short and J 0 bases short, with 8 bases between. Original analysis: Nucleated cell counts were estimated from reference gene primer amplification. Sequencing used immunoSEQ multiplex PCR; TCRdb keeps in-frame clones, though not all of them. The D gene and trimming were derived from the DNA, and the V and J assignments and clone size from that table. The table includes about 160,000 clones, about 83% detected once. The receptor was derived from a man in his 70s who had recovered from COVID-19. Material for sequencing was peripheral blood. The V and J genes are TRBV10-3 and TRBJ2-7; a weak D match, TRBD2 (6 bases). The CDR3 nucleotides are TGTGCCATCGGAGGGTTCTCCTACGAGCAGTACTTC. Its translation is CAIGGFSYEQYF.